One and the same sample provided the 17 T cell receptor beta chains below, sequenced in a study of cytomegalovirus exposure and HLA in healthy donors. Researchers ran the PCR with 60 Vbeta and 13 Jbeta primers. Assay used: immunoSEQ multiplex PCR; TCRdb lists only in-frame clones, some missing. The sample contains more than 140,000 clones, over 60% of which appear only once. Source material: PBMCs. The receptors originated from a female donor in good health and CMV-seronegative.

The V gene is TRBV5-1, the J gene TRBJ1-2; weak D call: TRBD1 (6 bases). Trimming took 0 bases from V and 4 from J, leaving 10 bases between them. Germline-derived CDR1 and CDR2 are SGHRS and YFSETQ. This CDR3 has 14 amino acids. The CDR3 sequence is CASSLAVQGYGYTF. CDR3 coding DNA: TGCGCCAGCAGCTTGGCCGTACAGGGCTATGGCTACACCTTC.

This clone was counted a single time. V gene TRBV6-5 combines with J gene TRBJ2-6, with TRBD2 as a possible D gene (5 bases). The V gene's germline CDR1 is MNHEY and CDR2 SVGAGI. This CDR3 comprises 16 residues. The V and J ends lost 2 bases and 2 bases respectively, with 10 bases between them. Here the CDR3 DNA reads TGTGCCAGCAGTTACCGGGGTTCTCCTGGGGCCAACGTCCTGACTTTC. Protein product: CASSYRGSPGANVLTF.

This sequence joins TRBV6-1 and TRBJ1-3, with 7 bases that match TRBD1. The CDR3 covers 14 residues. V was pared by 6 bases and J by 4 bases, with 6 bases of the junction left unmatched. Germline V CDR1 and CDR2: MNHNS, SASEGT. The DNA for the CDR3 is TGTGCCAGCAGGTTAGGGACAGCAGGAAACACCATATATTTT. Translation: CASRLGTAGNTIYF.

The chain uses TRBV5-5 and TRBJ1-2, with 7 bases fitting TRBD1. This CDR3 has 16 residues. The J segment lost 2 bases and the V segment lost 4 bases, leaving 11 bases of the junction unmatched. CDR1 is SGHKS and CDR2 is YYEKEE in the germline V gene (reference sequence). CDR3 nucleotide sequence: TGTGCCAGCAGCCTCGGACAGGCGACGACAAACTATGGCTACACCTTC. Its protein is CASSLGQATTNYGYTF.

CDR3 in amino acids: CASRVWGGDTEAFF. The DNA for the CDR3 is TGTGCCAGCAGGGTCTGGGGAGGGGACACTGAAGCTTTCTTT. The chain is built from TRBV7-3 and TRBJ1-1, with D perhaps TRBD1 (5 bases). Germline V gene lookup returns CDR1 SGHTA and CDR2 FQGTGA. Between the trimmed V and J ends, which lost 6 bases and 3 bases, there was a span of 14 bases. The CDR3 has 14 amino acids.

The chain uses TRBV5-1 and TRBJ2-5; a weak D match, TRBD2 (6 bases). The tail of the sequence fits TRBJ2-7 better, so the J call may be wrong. CDR1 and CDR2 (germline): SGHRS, YFSETQ. The CDR3 loop spans 12 amino acids. DNA of the CDR3: TGCGCCAGCACCGCGGAGGGTAGCGAGCAGTACTTC. Translating gives CASTAEGSEQYF.

The rearrangement uses TRBV25-1 and TRBJ1-5, with D tentatively TRBD1 (6 bases). The CDR3 length is 15 residues. CDR1 is MGHDK and CDR2 is SYGVNS in the germline V gene. V was clipped by 4 bases and J by 1 base, with 11 bases between them. CDR3 in amino acids: CASSGRDRSNQPQHF. The CDR3 nucleotides are TGTGCCAGCAGTGGCCGCGACAGGAGCAATCAGCCCCAGCATTTT.

This clone came up a few times. V is TRBV12-5 and J is TRBJ1-3; 7 bases map to TRBD1. Losses at the gene ends were 6 bases for V and 4 bases for J; bases not matched to a gene: 6. The CDR3 length is 14 residues. The germline V gene has CDR1 LGHNT and CDR2 FRNRAP. The CDR3: CASGTTGWGNTIYF. CDR3 bases: TGTGCTAGTGGAACGACAGGGTGGGGAAACACCATATATTTT.

The genes are TRBV5-1 and TRBJ2-2; 12 nucleotides match TRBD2. CDR3 length: 17 amino acids. V lost 2 bases and J lost 4; bases outside the gene matches: 6. Germline V CDR1 and CDR2: SGHRS, YFSETQ. CDR3 sequence: CASSFMSGLAGTGELFF. The CDR3 DNA is TGCGCCAGCAGCTTTATGTCGGGACTAGCGGGCACCGGGGAGCTGTTTTTT.

The chain links TRBV7-8 to TRBJ1-1; the D is unclear. Trimming took 1 base from V and 5 from J, leaving 17 bases between them. The CDR3 has 16 amino acids. CDR1 and CDR2 from the germline V gene are SGHVS and FQNEAQ. CDR3 protein: CASSLDSYGGGTEAFF. In DNA, the CDR3 is TGTGCCAGCAGCTTAGATTCGTATGGAGGAGGGACTGAAGCTTTCTTT. Drawing the rest from reference TRBV7-8 and TRBJ1-1, the complete variable domain is GAGVSQSPRYKVAKRGQDVALRCDPISGHVSLFWYQQALGQGPEFLTYFQNEAQLDKSGLPSDRFFAERPEGSVSTLKIQRTQQEDSAVYLCASSLDSYGGGTEAFFGQGTRLTVV.

This clone was observed a few times. This sequence joins TRBV5-1 and TRBJ1-1; D is undetermined. Trimming left V 7 bases short and J 0 bases short, with 10 bases between. There are 13 residues in the CDR3. The germline V gene has CDR1 SGHRS and CDR2 YFSETQ. The CDR3 loop is CASFAQMNTEAFF. The CDR3 bases are TGCGCCAGCTTCGCCCAGATGAACACTGAAGCTTTCTTT.

This clone came up once. The CDR3 DNA reads as TGTGCCAGCAGCCCCCATCCGGGACAGACCTACAATGAGCAGTTCTTC. The encoded protein is CASSPHPGQTYNEQFF. The chain links TRBV28 to TRBJ2-1; TRBD1 agrees at 7 bases. CDR1 is MDHEN, CDR2 SYDVKM, per germline. The CDR3 contains 16 residues. V dropped 6 bases and J dropped 2; count of bases not matched to a gene: 10.

The genes are TRBV11-1 and TRBJ2-7; 11 bases match TRBD2. The V gene's germline CDR1 is SGHAT and CDR2 FQDESV (reference sequence). The CDR3 covers 15 residues. The V segment lost 2 bases and the J segment 5 bases; nucleotides outside the gene matches: 5. This CDR3 reads CASSLLAGGGNEQYF. DNA of the CDR3: TGTGCCAGCAGCTTACTAGCGGGAGGAGGAAACGAGCAGTACTTC.

V gene TRBV27 combines with J gene TRBJ2-3; 9 bases are shared with TRBD2. Per the germline V gene, CDR1 is MNHEY and CDR2 is SMNVEV (reference sequence). Losses at the gene ends were 8 bases for V and 2 bases for J; bases not matched to a gene: 11. The CDR3 spans 16 residues. CDR3 DNA sequence: TGTGCCAGCGGTGGTGGTCTAGCGGGATTCACAGATACGCAGTATTTT. Protein product: CASGGGLAGFTDTQYF.

V and J are TRBV7-9 and TRBJ1-4; 9 nucleotides match TRBD1. The CDR3 contains 17 residues. The V gene end was trimmed by 5 bases and the J gene end by 6 bases; junction bases not matched to a gene: 13. The germline CDR1 and CDR2 sequences are SEHNR and FQNEAQ (reference sequence). The CDR3 DNA reads TGTGCCAGCAGCCCGGAACAGGGGGCGAAATCCCATGAAAAACTGTTTTTT. It translates to CASSPEQGAKSHEKLFF.

For this clone: A junction boundary mismatches the germline segment, possibly from a read error. This chain uses TRBV7-9 with TRBJ1-2; unclear D gene. CDR3 length: 13 residues. CDR1 and CDR2 from the germline V gene are SEHNR and FQNEAQ (reference sequence). The CDR3 here is CASSLEQTMGSPF. Here the CDR3 DNA reads TGTGCCAGCAGCTTAGAACAGACTATGGGATCCCCCTTC.

Only a few counts were recorded for this clone. The chain combines TRBV28 with TRBJ1-1; D is undetermined. Germline loops: CDR1 MDHEN, CDR2 SYDVKM. The CDR3 contains 14 residues. V was pared by 5 bases and J by 10 bases, with 20 bases between. CDR3 nucleotide sequence: TGTGCCAGCAGTCCGCCCGCGGGAATTGAGCCAGCTTTCTTT. As protein: CASSPPAGIEPAFF.